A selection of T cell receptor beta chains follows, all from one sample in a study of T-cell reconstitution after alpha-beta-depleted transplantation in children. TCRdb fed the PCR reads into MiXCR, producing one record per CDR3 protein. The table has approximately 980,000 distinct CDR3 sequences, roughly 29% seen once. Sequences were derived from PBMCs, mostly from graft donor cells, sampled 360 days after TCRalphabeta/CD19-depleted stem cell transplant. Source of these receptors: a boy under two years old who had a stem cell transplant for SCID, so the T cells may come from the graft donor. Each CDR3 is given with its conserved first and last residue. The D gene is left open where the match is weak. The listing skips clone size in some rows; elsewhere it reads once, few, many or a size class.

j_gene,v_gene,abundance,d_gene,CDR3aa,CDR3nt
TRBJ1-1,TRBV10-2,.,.,CASSESQGHRSAFF,TGCGCCAGCAGTGAGTCACAGGGCCACAGGTCAGCTTTCTTT
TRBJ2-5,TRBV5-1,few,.,CASSFLVGETQYF,TGCGCCAGCAGCTTTTTAGTTGGAGAGACCCAGTACTTC
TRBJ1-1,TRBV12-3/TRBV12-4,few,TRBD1,CASRPMEGARSEAFF,TGTGCCAGCAGACCCATGGAGGGGGCAAGGTCTGAAGCTTTCTTT
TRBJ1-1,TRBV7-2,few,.,CASSLAKLKGNTEAFF,TGTGCCAGCAGCTTAGCGAAGCTTAAAGGGAACACTGAAGCTTTCTTT
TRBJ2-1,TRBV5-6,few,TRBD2,CASSFPFTRLAKVEQFF,TGTGCCAGCAGCTTCCCCTTCACGCGACTAGCGAAGGTTGAGCAGTTCTTC
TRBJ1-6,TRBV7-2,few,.,CASSLTDHYNSPLHF,TGTGCCAGCAGCTTGACAGATCACTATAATTCACCCCTCCACTTT
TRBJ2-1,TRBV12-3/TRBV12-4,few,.,CASSAGTLYNEQFF,TGTGCCAGCAGCGCCGGGACGTTATACAATGAGCAGTTCTTC
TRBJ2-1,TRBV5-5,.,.,CASSLFPPVQPKNNEQFF,TGTGCCAGCAGCTTGTTTCCACCGGTCCAGCCTAAGAACAATGAGCAGTTCTTC
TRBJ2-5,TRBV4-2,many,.,CASSQEGSLQETQYF,TGTGCCAGCAGCCAAGAAGGCAGCCTTCAAGAGACCCAGTACTTC
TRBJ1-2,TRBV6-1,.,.,CASSPQFNYGYTF,TGTGCCAGCAGTCCACAGTTCAACTATGGCTACACCTTC
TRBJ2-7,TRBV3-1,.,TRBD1,CASIPRWDRGAEQYF,TGTGCCAGCATCCCACGCTGGGACAGGGGAGCCGAGCAGTACTTC
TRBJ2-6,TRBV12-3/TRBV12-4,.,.,CASSLWAGAGANVLTF,TGTGCCAGCAGTTTATGGGCAGGGGCTGGGGCCAACGTCCTGACTTTC
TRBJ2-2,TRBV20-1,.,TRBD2,CSAILAGGTGELFF,TGCAGTGCTATACTAGCGGGGGGGACCGGGGAGCTGTTTTTT
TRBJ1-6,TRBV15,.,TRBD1,CATSRKDRGAPLHF,TGTGCCACCAGCAGAAAGGACAGGGGAGCACCCCTCCACTTT
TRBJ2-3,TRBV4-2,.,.,CASSQPRRGKNTDTQYF,TGTGCCAGCAGCCAGCCGCGACGGGGAAAAAACACAGATACGCAGTATTTT
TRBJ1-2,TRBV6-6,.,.,CASRQTGNYGYTF,TGTGCCAGCAGACAAACAGGGAACTATGGCTACACCTTC
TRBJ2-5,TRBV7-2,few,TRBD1,CASSVPGQGAKTQYF,TGTGCCAGCAGCGTCCCGGGACAGGGGGCGAAGACCCAGTACTTC
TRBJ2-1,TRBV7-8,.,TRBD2,CASSLVRLAANEQFF,TGTGCCAGCAGCTTAGTTAGACTAGCGGCCAATGAGCAGTTCTTC
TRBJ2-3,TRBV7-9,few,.,CASSLLRGVTDTQYF,TGTGCCAGCAGCTTACTTCGCGGGGTAACAGATACGCAGTATTTT
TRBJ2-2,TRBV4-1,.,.,CASSQGGAGLIGELFF,TGCGCCAGCAGCCAAGGCGGGGCTGGGTTGATCGGGGAGCTGTTTTTT
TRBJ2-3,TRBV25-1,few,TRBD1,CASRPRDRVDTQYF,TGTGCCAGCAGACCTCGGGACAGAGTAGATACGCAGTATTTT
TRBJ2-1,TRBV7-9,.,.,CASRNLIDDQFF,TGTGCCAGCAGAAATCTTATTGACGACCAGTTCTTC
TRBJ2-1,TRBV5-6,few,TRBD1,CASSLQGDWTNEQFF,TGTGCCAGCAGTTTACAGGGGGATTGGACGAATGAGCAGTTCTTC
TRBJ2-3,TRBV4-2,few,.,CASSQDGGGRPTDTQYF,TGTGCCAGCAGCCAGGATGGGGGCGGTAGGCCCACAGATACGCAGTATTTT
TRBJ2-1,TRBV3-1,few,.,CASSLRGGGGEQFF,TGTGCCAGCAGCCTACGGGGTGGAGGTGGTGAGCAGTTCTTC
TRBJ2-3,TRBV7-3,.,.,CASSLSRRDTQYF,TGTGCCAGCAGCTTATCCAGAAGGGATACGCAGTATTTT
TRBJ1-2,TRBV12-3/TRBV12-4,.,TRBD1,CASSLGTGPYYGYTF,TGTGCCAGCAGTTTAGGGACAGGGCCGTATTATGGCTACACCTTC
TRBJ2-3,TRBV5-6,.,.,CASSERGRLTTDTQYF,TGTGCCAGCAGCGAAAGGGGTAGACTAACCACAGATACGCAGTATTTT
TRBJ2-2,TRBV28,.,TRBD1,CASSLATGTGTTGELFF,TGTGCCAGCAGTTTAGCGACCGGGACAGGGACCACCGGGGAGCTGTTTTTT
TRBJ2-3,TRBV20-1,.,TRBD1,CRAGTGSTDTQYF,TGCAGGGCCGGGACAGGGAGCACAGATACGCAGTATTTT
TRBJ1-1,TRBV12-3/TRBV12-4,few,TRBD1,CASRKTGLLNTEAFF,TGTGCCAGCAGGAAGACAGGGCTCCTGAACACTGAAGCTTTCTTT
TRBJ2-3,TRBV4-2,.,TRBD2,CASSRSGDPDTQYF,TGTGCCAGCAGCAGAAGCGGGGATCCAGATACGCAGTATTTT
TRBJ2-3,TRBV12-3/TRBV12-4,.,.,CASINHWGDTQYF,TGTGCCAGCATTAACCATTGGGGGGATACGCAGTATTTT
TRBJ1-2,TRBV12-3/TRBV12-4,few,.,CASSLSGGGGYTF,TGTGCCAGCAGTTTATCTGGGGGCGGGGGCTACACCTTC
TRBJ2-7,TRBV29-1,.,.,CSVEPTQGSYEQYF,TGCAGCGTTGAACCAACACAGGGTTCATACGAGCAGTACTTC
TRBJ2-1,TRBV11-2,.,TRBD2,CASSWTASGGVLSSYNEQFF,TGTGCCAGCAGCTGGACGGCCAGCGGGGGGGTTTTAAGCTCCTACAATGAGCAGTTCTTC
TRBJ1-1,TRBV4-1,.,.,CASSQGIMNTEAFF,TGCGCCAGCAGCCAAGGGATCATGAACACTGAAGCTTTCTTT
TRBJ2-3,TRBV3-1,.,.,CASSQGVETDTQYF,TGTGCCAGCAGCCAGGGGGTTGAGACAGATACGCAGTATTTT
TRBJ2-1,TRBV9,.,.,CASSVGGSEYNEQFF,TGTGCCAGCAGCGTAGGGGGAAGCGAGTACAATGAGCAGTTCTTC
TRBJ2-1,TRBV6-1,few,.,CASSGAPPRDEQFF,TGTGCCAGCAGTGGGGCCCCCCCGAGGGATGAGCAGTTCTTC
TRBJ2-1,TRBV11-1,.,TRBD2,CASSFGLALSYNEQFF,TGTGCCAGCAGCTTTGGACTAGCGCTCTCCTACAATGAGCAGTTCTTC
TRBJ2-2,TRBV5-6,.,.,CASSLLSQARNTGELFF,TGTGCCAGCAGCTTGTTATCGCAGGCCAGGAACACCGGGGAGCTGTTTTTT
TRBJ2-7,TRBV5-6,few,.,CASSLVEGSPYEQYF,TGTGCCAGCAGCTTGGTCGAGGGTTCCCCCTACGAGCAGTACTTC
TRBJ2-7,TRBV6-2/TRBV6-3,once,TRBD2,CASGRPGRGASYEQYF,TGTGCCAGCGGACGGCCCGGGCGGGGGGCTTCCTACGAGCAGTACTTC
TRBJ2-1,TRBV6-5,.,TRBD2,CASSYPTSGASSYNEQFF,TGTGCCAGCAGTTACCCGACTAGCGGGGCTAGCTCCTACAATGAGCAGTTCTTC
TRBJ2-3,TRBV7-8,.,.,CASSLVRLADTQYF,TGTGCCAGCAGCTTAGTTCGTCTCGCAGATACGCAGTATTTT
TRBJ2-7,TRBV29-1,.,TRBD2,CSVSGLAGTYEQYF,TGCAGCGTTTCGGGACTAGCGGGGACCTACGAGCAGTACTTC
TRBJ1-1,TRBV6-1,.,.,CASRRTRGGRTEAFF,TGTGCCAGCAGAAGGACTAGGGGTGGTCGCACTGAAGCTTTCTTT
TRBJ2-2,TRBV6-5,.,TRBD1,CASSYPGQGAGELFF,TGTGCCAGCAGTTACCCGGGACAGGGGGCCGGGGAGCTGTTTTTT
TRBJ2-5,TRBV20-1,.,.,CSARGGGRKETQYF,TGCAGTGCTAGAGGAGGGGGGCGCAAAGAGACCCAGTACTTC
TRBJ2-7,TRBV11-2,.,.,CASSKVHGAGVYEQYF,TGTGCCAGCAGCAAAGTCCACGGGGCAGGGGTCTACGAGCAGTACTTC
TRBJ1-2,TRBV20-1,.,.,CRVQGFGYTF,TGCAGAGTACAGGGCTTTGGCTACACCTTC
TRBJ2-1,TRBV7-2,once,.,CASSVKSVLEQFF,TGTGCCAGCAGCGTCAAGTCTGTCCTTGAGCAGTTCTTC
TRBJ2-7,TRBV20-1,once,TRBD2,CSARDRAGGSYEQYF,TGCAGTGCTAGAGATCGAGCGGGGGGCTCCTACGAGCAGTACTTC
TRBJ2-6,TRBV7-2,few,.,CASAYRESGANVLTF,TGTGCCAGCGCGTATCGGGAATCTGGGGCCAACGTCCTGACTTTC
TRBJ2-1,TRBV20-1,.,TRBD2,CSARDQPSGGREQFF,TGCAGTGCTAGAGATCAACCTAGCGGGGGGAGAGAGCAGTTCTTC
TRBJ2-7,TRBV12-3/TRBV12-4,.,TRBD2,CASSLSSGGAYRSYEQYF,TGTGCCAGCAGTTTATCTAGCGGGGGGGCCTACAGATCCTACGAGCAGTACTTC
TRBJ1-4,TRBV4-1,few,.,CASSLLTREKLFF,TGCGCCAGCAGCCTACTTACAAGAGAAAAACTGTTTTTT
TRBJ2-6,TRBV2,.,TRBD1,CASMQGEWANVLTF,TGTGCCAGCATGCAGGGGGAGTGGGCCAACGTCCTGACTTTC
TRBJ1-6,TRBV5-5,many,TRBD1,CASRPRQGVWPPLHF,TGTGCCAGCAGGCCTCGGCAGGGGGTTTGGCCACCCCTCCACTTT